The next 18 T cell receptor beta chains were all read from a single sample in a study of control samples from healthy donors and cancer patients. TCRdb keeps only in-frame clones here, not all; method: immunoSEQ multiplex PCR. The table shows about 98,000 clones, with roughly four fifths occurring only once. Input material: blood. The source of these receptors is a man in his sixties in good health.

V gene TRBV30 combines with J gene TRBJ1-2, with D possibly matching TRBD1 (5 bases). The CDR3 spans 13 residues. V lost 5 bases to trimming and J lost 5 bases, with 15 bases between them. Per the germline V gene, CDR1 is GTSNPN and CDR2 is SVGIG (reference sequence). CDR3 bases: TGTGCCTGGGACTTCCAGGGTGTGTATGGCTACACCTTC. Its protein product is CAWDFQGVYGYTF.

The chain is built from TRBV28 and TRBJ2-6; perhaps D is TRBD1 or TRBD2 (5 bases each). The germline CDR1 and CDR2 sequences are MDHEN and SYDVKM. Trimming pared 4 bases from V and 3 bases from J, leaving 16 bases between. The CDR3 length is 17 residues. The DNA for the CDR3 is TGTGCCAGCAGTTCTATTGTCGGGGCAAGTGGGGCCAACGTCCTGACTTTC. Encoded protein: CASSSIVGASGANVLTF. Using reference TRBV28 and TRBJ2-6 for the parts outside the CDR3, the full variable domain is DVKVTQSSRYLVKRTGEKVFLECVQDMDHENMFWYRQDPGLGLRLIYFSYDVKMKEKGDIPEGYSVSREKKERFSLILESASTNQTSMYLCASSSIVGASGANVLTFGAGSRLTVL.

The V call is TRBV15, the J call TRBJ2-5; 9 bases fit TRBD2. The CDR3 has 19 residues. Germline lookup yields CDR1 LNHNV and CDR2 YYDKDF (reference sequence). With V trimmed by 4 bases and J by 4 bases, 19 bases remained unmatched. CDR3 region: CATSTFGVGWRGGRETQYF. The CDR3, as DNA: TGTGCCACCAGCACCTTTGGGGTAGGGTGGCGGGGGGGCCGAGAGACCCAGTACTTC.

Here the CDR3 reads CASSARQGSSTDTQYF. In nucleotides, the CDR3 is TGTGCCAGCAGCGCGAGACAGGGATCTAGCACAGATACGCAGTATTTT. The genes are TRBV9 and TRBJ2-3; 7 bases align to TRBD1. The V gene end was trimmed by 3 bases and the J gene end by 0 bases; junction bases not matched to a gene: 7. CDR3 size: 16 residues. The germline gives CDR1 SGDLS, CDR2 YYNGEE.

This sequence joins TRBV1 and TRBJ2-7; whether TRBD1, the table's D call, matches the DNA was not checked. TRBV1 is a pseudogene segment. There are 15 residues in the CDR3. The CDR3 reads CTSSQEEDRAYEQYF. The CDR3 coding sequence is TGCACCAGCAGCCAAGAGGAGGACAGGGCTTACGAGCAGTACTTC.

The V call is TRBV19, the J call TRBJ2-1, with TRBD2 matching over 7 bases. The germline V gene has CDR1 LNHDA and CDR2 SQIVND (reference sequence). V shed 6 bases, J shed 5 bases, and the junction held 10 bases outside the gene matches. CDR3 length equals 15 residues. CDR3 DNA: TGTGCCAGTAGCCGACTAGCCTCGGCAAACAATGAGCAGTTCTTC. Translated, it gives CASSRLASANNEQFF.

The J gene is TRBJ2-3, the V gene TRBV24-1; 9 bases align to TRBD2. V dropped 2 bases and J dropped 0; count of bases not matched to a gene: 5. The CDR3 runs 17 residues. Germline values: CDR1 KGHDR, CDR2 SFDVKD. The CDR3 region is CATSDSSSGISTDTQYF. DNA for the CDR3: TGTGCCACCAGTGATTCCTCTAGCGGGATCAGCACAGATACGCAGTATTTT.

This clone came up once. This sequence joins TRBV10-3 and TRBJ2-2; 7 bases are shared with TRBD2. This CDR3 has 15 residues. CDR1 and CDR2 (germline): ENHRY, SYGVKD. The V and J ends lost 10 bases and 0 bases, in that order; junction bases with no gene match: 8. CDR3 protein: CASGGWGTNTGELFF. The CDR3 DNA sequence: TGTGCCAGCGGGGGTTGGGGGACGAACACCGGGGAGCTGTTTTTT.

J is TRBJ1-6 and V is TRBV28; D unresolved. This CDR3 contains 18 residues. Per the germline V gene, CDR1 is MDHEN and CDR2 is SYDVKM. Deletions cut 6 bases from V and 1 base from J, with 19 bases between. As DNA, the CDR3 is TGTGCCAGCAGCCCCTCACGAGGGCTGGGTTCCTATAATTCACCCCTCCACTTT. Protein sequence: CASSPSRGLGSYNSPLHF.

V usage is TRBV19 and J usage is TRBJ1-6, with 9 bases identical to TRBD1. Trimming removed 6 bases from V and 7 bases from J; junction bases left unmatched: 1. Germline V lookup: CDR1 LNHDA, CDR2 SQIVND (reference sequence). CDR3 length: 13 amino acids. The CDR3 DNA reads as TGTGCCAGTAGCGGACAGGGGAATTCACCCCTCCACTTT. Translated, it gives CASSGQGNSPLHF.

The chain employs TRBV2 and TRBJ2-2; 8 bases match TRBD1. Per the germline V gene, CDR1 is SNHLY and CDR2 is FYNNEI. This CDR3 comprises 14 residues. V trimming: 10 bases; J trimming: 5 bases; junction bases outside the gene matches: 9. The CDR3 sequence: CATKDRGGTGELFF. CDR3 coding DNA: TGTGCCACTAAAGACAGGGGAGGAACCGGGGAGCTGTTTTTT.

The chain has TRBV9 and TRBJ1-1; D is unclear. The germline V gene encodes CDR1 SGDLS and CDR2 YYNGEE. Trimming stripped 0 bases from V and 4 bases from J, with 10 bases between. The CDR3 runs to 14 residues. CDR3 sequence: CASSVESGSTEAFF. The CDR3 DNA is TGTGCCAGCAGCGTAGAATCCGGGAGCACTGAAGCTTTCTTT. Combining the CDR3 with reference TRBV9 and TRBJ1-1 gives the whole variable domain DSGVTQTPKHLITATGQRVTLRCSPRSGDLSVYWYQQSLDQGLQFLIQYYNGEERAKGNILERFSAQQFPDLHSELNLSSLELGDSALYFCASSVESGSTEAFFGQGTRLTVV.

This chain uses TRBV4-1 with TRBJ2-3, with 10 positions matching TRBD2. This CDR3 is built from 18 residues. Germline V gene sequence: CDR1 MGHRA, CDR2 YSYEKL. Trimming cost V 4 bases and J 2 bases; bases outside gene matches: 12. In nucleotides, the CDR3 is TGCGCCAGCAGCCCGGGGGGCCTAGCGGGAGTCTACACAGATACGCAGTATTTT. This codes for CASSPGGLAGVYTDTQYF.

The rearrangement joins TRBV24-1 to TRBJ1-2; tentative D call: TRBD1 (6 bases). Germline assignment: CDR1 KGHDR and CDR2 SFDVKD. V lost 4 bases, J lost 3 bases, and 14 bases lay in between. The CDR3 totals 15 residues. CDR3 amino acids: CATSDRGEEDYGYTF. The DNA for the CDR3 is TGTGCCACCAGTGACAGGGGCGAGGAGGACTATGGCTACACCTTC.

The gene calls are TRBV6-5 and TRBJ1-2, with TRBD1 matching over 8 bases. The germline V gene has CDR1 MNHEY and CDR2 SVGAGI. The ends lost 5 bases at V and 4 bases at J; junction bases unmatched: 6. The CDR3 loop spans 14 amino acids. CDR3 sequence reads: CASSPPGQGYGYTF. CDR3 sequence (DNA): TGTGCCAGCAGTCCCCCAGGACAGGGCTATGGCTACACCTTC.

CDR3 residues: CASSPPPPQETQYF. Written as DNA, the CDR3 is TGCGCCAGCAGCCCCCCCCCACCACAAGAGACCCAGTACTTC. The V call is TRBV4-1, the J call TRBJ2-5; D not certain. Germline values: CDR1 MGHRA, CDR2 YSYEKL. Trimming shortened V by 4 bases and J by 2 bases, and 11 bases separated the two germline ends. The CDR3 is 14 amino acids.

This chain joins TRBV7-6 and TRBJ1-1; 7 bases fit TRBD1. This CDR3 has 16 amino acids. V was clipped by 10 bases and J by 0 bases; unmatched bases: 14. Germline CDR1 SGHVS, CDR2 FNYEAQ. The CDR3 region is CATAGRGPSMNTEAFF. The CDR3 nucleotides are TGTGCCACTGCAGGGAGGGGGCCCTCAATGAACACTGAAGCTTTCTTT. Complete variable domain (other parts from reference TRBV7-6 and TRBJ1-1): GAGVSQSPRYKVTKRGQDVALRCDPISGHVSLYWYRQALGQGPEFLTYFNYEAQQDKSGLPNDRFSAERPEGSISTLTIQRTEQRDSAMYRCATAGRGPSMNTEAFFGQGTRLTVV.

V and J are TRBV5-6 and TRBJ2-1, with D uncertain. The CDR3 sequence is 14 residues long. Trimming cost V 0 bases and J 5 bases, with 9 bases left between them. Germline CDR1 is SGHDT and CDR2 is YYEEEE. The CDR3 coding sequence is TGTGCCAGCAGCTTGGCCGCCGCCAACAATGAGCAGTTCTTC. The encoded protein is CASSLAAANNEQFF.